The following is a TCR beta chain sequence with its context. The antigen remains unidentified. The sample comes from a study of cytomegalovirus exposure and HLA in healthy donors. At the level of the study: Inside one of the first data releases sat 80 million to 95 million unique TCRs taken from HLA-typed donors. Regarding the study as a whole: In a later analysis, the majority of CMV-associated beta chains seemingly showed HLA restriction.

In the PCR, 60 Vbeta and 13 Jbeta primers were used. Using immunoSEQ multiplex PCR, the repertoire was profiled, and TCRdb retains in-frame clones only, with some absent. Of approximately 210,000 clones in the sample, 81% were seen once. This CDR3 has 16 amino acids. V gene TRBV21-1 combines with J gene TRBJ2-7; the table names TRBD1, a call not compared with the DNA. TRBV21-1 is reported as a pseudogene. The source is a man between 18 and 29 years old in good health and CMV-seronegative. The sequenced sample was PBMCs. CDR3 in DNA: TGTGCCAGCAGCTCCCTGCACGGGACAGTATCCTACGAGCAGTACTTC. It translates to CASSSLHGTVSYEQYF.